This entry concerns a single T cell receptor (beta chain). A much larger clone lies a single base off, so this may be a read error. The CDR3 is made up of 15 amino acids. Germline V CDR1 and CDR2: SQVTM, ANQGSEA. This sample was taken from a study of CDR3 diversity in severe acne. TCRdb redid the calling of the PCR reads with MiXCR, one entry per CDR3 protein. The repertoire holds about 90,000 distinct CDR3 sequences, with about 53% as singletons. Sequenced input: blood. The sequence derives from a male donor with severe acne vulgaris. The chain is built from TRBV29-1 and TRBJ1-1; D uncertain. Here the CDR3 reads CSAIGVGGGYTEALF. The DNA for the CDR3 is TGCAGCGCAATTGGGGTGGGTGGAGGGTACACTGAAGCTCTCTTT. The full variable domain, its missing parts supplied by reference TRBV29-1 and TRBJ1-1, is SAVISQKPSRDICQRGTSLTIQCQVDSQVTMMFWYRQQPGQSLTLIATANQGSEATYESGFVIDKFPISRPNLTFSTLTVSNMSPEDSSIYLCSAIGVGGGYTEALFGQGTRLTVV.